The sequence of this T cell receptor (beta chain) was determined in a study of Ad26.COV2.S vaccination and SARS-CoV-2 variants. Study-level background: Participants got Ad26.COV2.S intramuscularly, once or twice 56 days apart.

Treatment specified: some 20 received Ad26.COV2.S at low or high dose, single or two shots; about 5 received placebo; per-sample allocation not given. At day 63 after the first vaccine or placebo injection, samples were drawn. Germline V CDR1 and CDR2: SGDLS, YYNGEE. CDR3 size: 14 residues. The V gene lost 0 bases and the J gene lost 4 bases, with 10 bases spanning the gap. Repertoires were generated with immunoSEQ multiplex PCR, while TCRdb's copy carries only in-frame clones and drops some. The profile shows 400,000 to 450,000 clones, 80% to 95% of them singletons. Sequences were derived from peripheral blood, sampled in a trial of Ad26.COV2.S vaccine versus placebo. V is TRBV9 and J is TRBJ1-2, with D unresolved. The source of this sequence is a person aged 18-60 years who received the Ad26.COV2.S COVID-19 vaccine or a placebo. CDR3 loop: CASSVGWVSYGYTF. CDR3 nucleotides: TGTGCCAGCAGCGTAGGTTGGGTCTCCTATGGCTACACCTTC.